The 32 T cell receptor beta chains listed next were all sequenced from one sample in a study of a mutant IDH1 vaccine in newly diagnosed glioma (dated by TCRdb to about 2021). No antigens are known for them. Receptors were amplified or captured by the immunoSEQ multiplex PCR assay. The table was pulled from immuneACCESS by TCRdb, which kept in-frame rearrangements only. Such tables lose some clones; where checked, under half of the loss comes from unresolved V genes, and the rest has no known cause. Here the sample has roughly 51,000 clones; approximately 84% occur a single time. Roughly 4.5% of the sample comes from the top ten. In light of the paper, this sample's time point label describes: week 47, end of study. A 20-mer mutant IDH1 peptide at 300 micrograms in Montanide made up each vaccine dose, which was injected subcutaneously together with topical imiquimod. This material consisted of PBMCs, taken from a glioma patient whose treatment included an IDH1 peptide vaccine. These receptors came from a woman in her 30s with glioma. Some clones in this sample may be carry-over from other donors' samples.

In its sample, this clone was seen a few times. This chain uses TRBV11-2 with TRBJ1-2; unclear D gene. This CDR3 comprises 13 residues. CDR1 is SGHAT, CDR2 FQNNGV, per germline. The V end was cut by 5 bases, the J end by 3 bases, with 10 bases between. CDR3 sequence reads: CASSLTEDYGYTF. The CDR3 DNA is TGTGCCAGCAGCCTCACGGAGGACTATGGCTACACCTTC.

This clone was detected a few times. V and J are TRBV6-1 and TRBJ2-6; TRBD1 aligns across 9 bases. The CDR3 runs to 15 residues. Germline V gives CDR1 MNHNS, CDR2 SASEGT. J lost 4 bases, V lost 7 bases, and 5 bases had no gene match. CDR3 nucleotides: TGTGCCAGCACAGACAGGGGGGCCGGGGCCAACGTCCTGACTTTC. It is translated as CASTDRGAGANVLTF.

V is TRBV7-9 and J is TRBJ2-7; perhaps D is TRBD1 or TRBD2 (5 bases each). The CDR3 length is 15 residues. Trimming removed 5 bases at V and 2 bases at J, with 16 bases between. CDR1 is SEHNR and CDR2 is FQNEAQ in the germline V gene (reference sequence). This CDR3 is CASSPFRGPTYEQYF. CDR3 bases: TGTGCCAGCAGCCCATTTCGGGGACCGACCTACGAGCAGTACTTC.

The V and J genes are TRBV6-1 and TRBJ2-3, with D perhaps TRBD2 (7 bases). Germline V gene lookup returns CDR1 MNHNS and CDR2 SASEGT. V gave up 3 bases and J gave up 1 base, with 14 bases separating them. The CDR3 has 16 residues. The CDR3 region has the DNA TGTGCCAGCAGTGACTGGGGGGGCGAAGGCACAGATACGCAGTATTTT. This encodes CASSDWGGEGTDTQYF.

This clone was seen a few times. The chain joins TRBV19 to TRBJ2-7; D remains unclear. V was pared by 6 bases and J by 2 bases, with 8 bases between. CDR3 length: 12 residues. Germline-derived CDR1 and CDR2 are LNHDA and SQIVND (reference sequence). CDR3 DNA: TGTGCCAGTAGAAACACCGCCTACGAGCAGTACTTC. Its protein product is CASRNTAYEQYF.

The V gene is TRBV10-1, the J gene TRBJ1-5; the match to TRBD1 covers 8 bases. The CDR3 totals 15 residues. Germline V gene sequence: CDR1 WNHNN, CDR2 SYGVQD (reference sequence). Trimming took 8 bases from V and 5 from J; bases not matched to a gene: 11. CDR3 sequence: CASRSRGREDQPQHF. CDR3 nucleotide sequence: TGCGCCAGCCGCTCCAGGGGGCGCGAGGATCAGCCCCAGCATTTT.

This chain joins TRBV20-1 and TRBJ2-7, with D possibly matching TRBD1 (6 bases). CDR1 DFQATT and CDR2 SNEGSKA come from the germline V gene (reference sequence). This CDR3 contains 11 residues. The V gene lost 6 bases and the J gene lost 3 bases, with 9 bases spanning the gap. CDR3 region: CSARDIYEQYF. The CDR3 region has the DNA TGCAGTGCCAGGGACATCTACGAGCAGTACTTC.

The V gene is TRBV4-1, the J gene TRBJ1-1; D is uncertain. The CDR3 contains 14 residues. V lost 1 base to trimming and J lost 0 bases, with 6 bases between them. In germline, CDR1 is MGHRA, CDR2 YSYEKL. The CDR3 nucleotides are TGCGCCAGCAGCCAAGGGACCATGAACACTGAAGCTTTCTTT. The encoded protein is CASSQGTMNTEAFF.

The rearrangement joins TRBV27 to TRBJ2-1; 7 bases fit TRBD2. Per the germline V gene, CDR1 is MNHEY and CDR2 is SMNVEV (reference sequence). This CDR3 region has 15 residues. V was pared by 2 bases and J by 2 bases, with 3 bases of the junction left unmatched. This CDR3 reads CASSLMAGAYNEQFF. The CDR3 nucleotides read TGTGCCAGCAGTTTAATGGCGGGAGCCTACAATGAGCAGTTCTTC.

The chain couples TRBV5-1 to TRBJ1-4; a possible D gene is TRBD1 (5 bases). From germline, CDR1 is SGHRS and CDR2 YFSETQ. The CDR3 length is 13 residues. Trimming removed 4 bases at V and 7 bases at J, with 11 bases between. The CDR3 nucleotides are TGCGCCAGCAGCCGGGGGGGGTCTGAAAAACTGTTTTTT. Its protein product is CASSRGGSEKLFF.

The chain joins TRBV27 to TRBJ2-5; D remains unclear. The germline V gene has CDR1 MNHEY and CDR2 SMNVEV (reference sequence). V lost 6 bases to trimming and J lost 5 bases, with 7 bases between them. CDR3 length: 11 amino acids. The CDR3 here is CASSDFETQYF. CDR3 bases: TGTGCCAGCAGCGATTTTGAGACCCAGTACTTC.

V is TRBV5-4 and J is TRBJ2-5; D gene ambiguous. Germline CDR1 and CDR2: SGHNT and YYREEE (reference sequence). CDR3 size: 13 residues. Trimming shortened V by 1 base and J by 4 bases, and 8 bases separated the two germline ends. CDR3 nucleotides: TGTGCCAGCAGCTTGCCCAGCCGAGAGACCCAGTACTTC. This gives the protein CASSLPSRETQYF.

The genes are TRBV7-8 and TRBJ2-2; 11 positions agree with TRBD2. The V segment lost 9 bases and the J segment 3 bases; nucleotides outside the gene matches: 6. The CDR3 sequence is 15 residues long. Per the germline V gene, CDR1 is SGHVS and CDR2 is FQNEAQ. CDR3 sequence reads: CASTSGSLDTGELFF. Written as DNA, the CDR3 is TGTGCCAGTACTAGCGGGAGCTTGGACACCGGGGAGCTGTTTTTT. Looking up the rest from reference TRBV7-8 and TRBJ2-2 gives the full variable domain: GAGVSQSPRYKVAKRGQDVALRCDPISGHVSLFWYQQALGQGPEFLTYFQNEAQLDKSGLPSDRFFAERPEGSVSTLKIQRTQQEDSAVYLCASTSGSLDTGELFFGEGSRLTVL.

Remarks on this clone: The same CDR3 is also encoded by other DNA sequences in this sample. CDR3 DNA sequence: TGTGCCTGGAGGCTAGCGGGAGGGCCGGGTGAGCAGTTCTTC. Protein: CAWRLAGGPGEQFF. The chain carries TRBV30 and TRBJ2-1, with 12 bases aligning to TRBD2. The J segment lost 9 bases and the V segment lost 3 bases, leaving 6 bases of the junction unmatched. This CDR3 is 14 amino acids long. Per the germline V gene, CDR1 is GTSNPN and CDR2 is SVGIG (reference sequence).

This chain connects TRBV6-5 to TRBJ2-7; D possibly corresponds to TRBD1 (5 bases). The V end lost 0 bases, the J end lost 0 bases, and 12 bases lay between the germline ends. CDR3 length equals 16 residues. CDR1 is MNHEY, CDR2 SVGAGI, per germline. Here the CDR3 reads CASSYSSLQGSYEQYF. CDR3 nucleotides: TGTGCCAGCAGTTACTCGAGCTTGCAGGGCTCCTACGAGCAGTACTTC.

This clone was seen a single time. The V gene is TRBV28, the J gene TRBJ1-1; D remains ambiguous. The CDR3 is made up of 14 amino acids. The germline gives CDR1 MDHEN, CDR2 SYDVKM. V lost 6 bases and J 0 bases, leaving 11 bases between the germline ends. In DNA, the CDR3 is TGTGCCAGCAGGGGCGGTGGGGTGAACACTGAAGCTTTCTTT. Residues: CASRGGGVNTEAFF.

The genes are TRBV6-5 and TRBJ2-7; D not certain. This CDR3 contains 13 residues. Trimming took off 2 bases at V and 6 bases at J, with 11 bases between the two ends. Germline V gives CDR1 MNHEY, CDR2 SVGAGI. The CDR3 spells CASSYAVGREQYF. In nucleotides, the CDR3 is TGTGCCAGCAGTTACGCAGTAGGGCGCGAGCAGTACTTC.

The chain employs TRBV19 and TRBJ2-6; D gene ambiguous. V was trimmed by 5 bases and J by 1 base, leaving 15 bases between them. The CDR3 runs to 17 residues. Germline V gene sequence: CDR1 LNHDA, CDR2 SQIVND (reference sequence). CDR3 in amino acids: CASSLRGVGSGANVLTF. The CDR3 region has the DNA TGTGCCAGTAGTCTCCGAGGAGTAGGTTCTGGGGCCAACGTCCTGACTTTC.

The rearrangement joins TRBV9 to TRBJ1-3; no definite D call. This CDR3 has 13 residues. Germline CDR1 and CDR2: SGDLS and YYNGEE. The germline V and J ends were trimmed by 0 bases and 9 bases, with 10 bases remaining between them. In DNA form, the CDR3 reads TGTGCCAGCAGCGTAGGCGGCACGGGCACCATATATTTT. The encoded protein is CASSVGGTGTIYF.

This clone occurred a few times. The chain couples TRBV11-2 to TRBJ1-1; 8 nucleotides agree with TRBD1. Germline CDR1 is SGHAT and CDR2 is FQNNGV. The junction had 1 base not matched to a gene; V was cut back by 0 bases and J by 1 base. This CDR3 contains 15 residues. CDR3 nucleotide sequence: TGTGCCAGCAGCTTAGAGGGGACAGGGAACACTGAAGCTTTCTTT. Protein sequence: CASSLEGTGNTEAFF.

This chain uses TRBV6-5 with TRBJ1-2; D is ambiguous. CDR1 MNHEY and CDR2 SVGAGI come from the germline V gene. Between the trimmed V and J ends, which lost 5 bases and 5 bases, there was a span of 6 bases. This CDR3 is built from 11 residues. CDR3 nucleotides: TGTGCCAGCAGTAACAGATATGGCTACACCTTC. It encodes CASSNRYGYTF.

V usage is TRBV6-5 and J usage is TRBJ1-1; no reliable D call. This CDR3 is built from 15 residues. Between the trimmed V and J ends, which lost 4 bases and 1 base, there was a span of 13 bases. Looked up from germline, CDR1 is MNHEY and CDR2 is SVGAGI. DNA of the CDR3: TGTGCCAGCAGTTCCTTGGGTAGGGCGAACACTGAAGCTTTCTTT. The encoded protein is CASSSLGRANTEAFF.

The chain has TRBV2 and TRBJ2-3; weak D call: TRBD2 (7 bases). The germline V and J ends were trimmed by 5 bases and 3 bases, with 12 bases remaining between them. This CDR3 contains 14 residues. CDR1 is SNHLY and CDR2 is FYNNEI in the germline V gene. In nucleotides, the CDR3 is TGTGCCAGCAGTAGGGGGGGGCGGACAGATACGCAGTATTTT. This codes for CASSRGGRTDTQYF.

CDR3 residues: CASSLDLPAYGYTF. CDR3 sequence (DNA): TGTGCCAGCAGCTTAGATCTCCCGGCCTATGGCTACACCTTC. The chain couples TRBV11-2 to TRBJ1-2; D remains unclear. The germline V gene encodes CDR1 SGHAT and CDR2 FQNNGV. CDR3 length equals 14 residues. Trimming shortened V by 0 bases and J by 4 bases, and 9 bases separated the two germline ends.

V usage is TRBV29-1 and J usage is TRBJ2-3; 8 bases are shared with TRBD2. CDR1 and CDR2 (germline): SQVTM, ANQGSEA. Trimming at V came to 6 bases and at J to 0 bases, leaving 8 bases not matched to a gene. The CDR3 spans 15 residues. The CDR3 nucleotides are TGCAGCGTCCTCGGGGGGGTATCGAGCACAGATACGCAGTATTTT. Amino acids: CSVLGGVSSTDTQYF.

The rearrangement joins TRBV20-1 to TRBJ2-7; 8 bases map to TRBD1. This CDR3 comprises 11 residues. Germline V gives CDR1 DFQATT, CDR2 SNEGSKA (reference sequence). J gave up 7 bases and V 7 bases, and 6 bases lay outside the gene matches. The CDR3 here is CSVWTGREQYF. CDR3 coding DNA: TGCAGTGTCTGGACAGGGCGGGAGCAGTACTTC.

The genes are TRBV7-2 and TRBJ1-2, with D possibly matching TRBD1 (5 bases). CDR1 is SGHTA and CDR2 is FQGNSA in the germline V gene. The CDR3 has 15 residues. Trimming removed 5 bases from V and 1 base from J, with 14 bases in between. The CDR3 sequence: CASSRGTSINYGYTF. The CDR3 DNA reads as TGTGCCAGCAGCCGTGGGACCTCGATTAACTATGGCTACACCTTC.

The V call is TRBV7-8, the J call TRBJ1-2; D remains ambiguous. In germline, CDR1 is SGHVS, CDR2 FQNEAQ. V lost 5 bases and J 4 bases, leaving 14 bases between the germline ends. The CDR3 consists of 14 residues. CDR3 coding DNA: TGTGCCAGCAGCCCCGGTCGGCGCAGCTATGGCTACACCTTC. It yields the protein CASSPGRRSYGYTF.

The chain carries TRBV5-6 and TRBJ1-3; unclear D gene. The CDR3 sequence is 15 residues long. V was shortened by 1 base and J by 4 bases, with 12 bases between the two germline ends. The germline gives CDR1 SGHDT, CDR2 YYEEEE. As DNA, the CDR3 is TGTGCCAGCAGCTTGAGTCTAGTAGAGGGAAACACCATATATTTT. Translation: CASSLSLVEGNTIYF.

The rearrangement links TRBV5-1 to TRBJ2-4; D might be TRBD2 (5 bases). V was shortened by 0 bases and J by 7 bases, with 11 bases between the two germline ends. Germline assignment: CDR1 SGHRS and CDR2 YFSETQ. The CDR3 consists of 14 residues. CDR3: CASSLGSGGNIQYF. In DNA form, the CDR3 reads TGCGCCAGCAGCTTGGGGTCCGGCGGGAACATTCAGTACTTC.

About this clone itself: An end of the junction does not agree with germline; a read error may underlie this. This chain connects TRBV7-6 to TRBJ2-2; TRBD2 matches 10 bases. CDR1 and CDR2 (germline): SGHVS, FNYEAQ. The CDR3 sequence is 17 residues long. CDR3 in amino acids: CASSIAGGTDFTGELFF. CDR3 coding DNA: TGTGCCAGCAGCATAGCGGGAGGCACTGATTTCACCGGGGAGCTGTTTTTT.

This clone was detected a few times. The chain couples TRBV6-5 to TRBJ2-7; D is unclear. V gave up 4 bases and J gave up 5 bases, with 12 bases separating them. This CDR3 has 13 amino acids. Germline V CDR1 and CDR2: MNHEY, SVGAGI. The CDR3 coding sequence is TGTGCCAGCAGTTTAGCTCCGAATCACGAGCAGTACTTC. Its protein product is CASSLAPNHEQYF.